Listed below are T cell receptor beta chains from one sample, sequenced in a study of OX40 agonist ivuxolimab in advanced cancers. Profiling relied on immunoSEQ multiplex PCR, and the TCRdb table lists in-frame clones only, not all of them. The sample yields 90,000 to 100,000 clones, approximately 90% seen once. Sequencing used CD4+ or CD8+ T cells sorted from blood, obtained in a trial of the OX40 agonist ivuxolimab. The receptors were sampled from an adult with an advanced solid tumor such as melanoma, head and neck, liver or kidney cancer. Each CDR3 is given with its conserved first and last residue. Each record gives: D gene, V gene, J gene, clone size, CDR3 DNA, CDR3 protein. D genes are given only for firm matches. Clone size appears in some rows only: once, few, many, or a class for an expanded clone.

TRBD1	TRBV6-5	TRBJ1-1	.	TGTGCCAGCATCCTAGGACAGGATGAAGCTTTCTTT	CASILGQDEAFF
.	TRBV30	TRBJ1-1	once	TGTGCCTGGAGTCCTCACCCCCAGGGATGGAACACTGAAGCTTTCTTT	CAWSPHPQGWNTEAFF
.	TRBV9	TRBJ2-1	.	TGTGCCAGCAGCCCCGGGACGAGAACCTACAATGAGCAGTTCTTC	CASSPGTRTYNEQFF
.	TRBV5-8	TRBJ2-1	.	TGTGCCAGCAGCCGGGTAGGAAGGACGAGCTCCTACAATGAGCAGTTCTTC	CASSRVGRTSSYNEQFF
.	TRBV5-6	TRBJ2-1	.	TGTGCCAGCAGCCCCCTTTCTGGAGGGCGAAACGACAATGAGCAGTTCTTC	CASSPLSGGRNDNEQFF
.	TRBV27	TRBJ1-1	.	TGTGCCAGCAGGAGGACTCTGGGGGACACTGAAGCTTTCTTT	CASRRTLGDTEAFF
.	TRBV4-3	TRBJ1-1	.	TGCGCCAGCAGCCAAGAGGGGGGCGCTGAAGCTTTCTTT	CASSQEGGAEAFF
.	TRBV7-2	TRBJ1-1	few	TGTGCCAGCAGCTTAGCGGGGGGGAACACTGAAGCTTTCTTT	CASSLAGGNTEAFF
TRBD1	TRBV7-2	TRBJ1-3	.	TGTGCCAGCAGTCAGAACAGGGGCCAGGGTGGAAACACCATATATTTT	CASSQNRGQGGNTIYF
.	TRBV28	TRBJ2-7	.	TGTGCCAGCAGTTTTCCAGGGGCTGACTACGAGCAGTACTTC	CASSFPGADYEQYF
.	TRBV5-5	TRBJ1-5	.	TGTGCCAGCAGCTTGGCCTTATCAGGGCAGCCCCAGCATTTT	CASSLALSGQPQHF
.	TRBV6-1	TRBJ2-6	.	TGTGCCAGCCTGTCTGAGGCCAACGTCCTGACTTTC	CASLSEANVLTF
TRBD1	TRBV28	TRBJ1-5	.	TGTGCCAGCAGAGGAATCTGGACAGGTGGCAATCAGCCCCAGCATTTT	CASRGIWTGGNQPQHF
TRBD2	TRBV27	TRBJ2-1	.	TGTGCCAGCAGGACTAGCGGGAGGCTTGAGCAGTTCTTC	CASRTSGRLEQFF
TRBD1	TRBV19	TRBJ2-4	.	TGTGCCAGTCACACAGGGGATAGGGCCAAAAACATTCAGTACTTC	CASHTGDRAKNIQYF
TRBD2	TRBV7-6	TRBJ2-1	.	TGTGCCAGCAGCTCCGGACTAGCGGGAGTAGGCAATGAGCAGTTCTTC	CASSSGLAGVGNEQFF
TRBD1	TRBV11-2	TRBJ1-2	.	TGTGCCAGCAGCCCTCGACAGGGGGACCTCTGGGGCTACACCTTC	CASSPRQGDLWGYTF
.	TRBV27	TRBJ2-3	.	TGTGCCAGCAGCTCGCTTGGAGATACGCAGTATTTT	CASSSLGDTQYF
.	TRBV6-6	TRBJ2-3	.	TGTGCCAGCAGTTACAGGGGGGCGGGAGTACGTAATACGCAGTATTTT	CASSYRGAGVRNTQYF
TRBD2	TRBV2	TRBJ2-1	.	TGTGCCAGCAGTGTAACGGCTAGCGGGAGGGGAGGGGATGAGCAGTTCTTC	CASSVTASGRGGDEQFF
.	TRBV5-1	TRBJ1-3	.	TGCGCCAGCAGCTTGGACGCGAACTCTGGAAACACCATATATTTT	CASSLDANSGNTIYF
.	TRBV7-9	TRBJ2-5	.	TGTGCCAGCAGCTTAGGAGAGTCGGGAGAGGGGGACTTC	CASSLGESGEGDF
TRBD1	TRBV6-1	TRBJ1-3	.	TGTGCCAGCAGGGCAGGGGGGGACACCATATATTTT	CASRAGGDTIYF